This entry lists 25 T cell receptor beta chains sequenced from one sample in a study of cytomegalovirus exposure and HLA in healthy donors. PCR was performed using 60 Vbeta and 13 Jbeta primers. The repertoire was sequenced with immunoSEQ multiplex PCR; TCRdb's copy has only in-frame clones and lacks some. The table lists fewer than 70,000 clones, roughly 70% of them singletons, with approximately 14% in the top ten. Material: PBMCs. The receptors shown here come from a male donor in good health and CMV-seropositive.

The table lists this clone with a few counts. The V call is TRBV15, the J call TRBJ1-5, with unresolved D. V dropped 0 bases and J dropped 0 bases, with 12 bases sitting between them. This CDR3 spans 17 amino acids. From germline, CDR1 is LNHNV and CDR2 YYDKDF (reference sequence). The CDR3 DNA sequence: TGTGCCACCAGCAGAGAGTTGGGCGCAAATAGCAATCAGCCCCAGCATTTT. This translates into CATSRELGANSNQPQHF.

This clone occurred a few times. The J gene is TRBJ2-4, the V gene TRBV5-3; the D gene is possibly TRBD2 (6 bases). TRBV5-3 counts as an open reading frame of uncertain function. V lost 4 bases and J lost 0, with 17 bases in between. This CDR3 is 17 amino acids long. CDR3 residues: CARSLGRTTLAKNIQYF. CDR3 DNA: TGTGCCAGAAGCCTCGGACGGACTACCCTAGCCAAAAACATTCAGTACTTC.

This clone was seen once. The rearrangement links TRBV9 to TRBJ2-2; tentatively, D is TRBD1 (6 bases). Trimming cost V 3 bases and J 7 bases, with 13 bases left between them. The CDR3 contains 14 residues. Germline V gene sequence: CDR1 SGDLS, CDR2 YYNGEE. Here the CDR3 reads CASSDRQVVGELFF. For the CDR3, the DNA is TGTGCCAGCAGCGACAGACAGGTGGTCGGGGAGCTGTTTTTT.

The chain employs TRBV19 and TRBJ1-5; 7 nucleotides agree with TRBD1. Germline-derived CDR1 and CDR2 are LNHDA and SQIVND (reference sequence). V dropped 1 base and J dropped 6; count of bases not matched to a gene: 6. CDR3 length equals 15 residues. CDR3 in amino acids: CASSIGQGLRQPQHF. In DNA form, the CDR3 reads TGTGCCAGTAGTATAGGACAGGGCCTGCGTCAGCCCCAGCATTTT.

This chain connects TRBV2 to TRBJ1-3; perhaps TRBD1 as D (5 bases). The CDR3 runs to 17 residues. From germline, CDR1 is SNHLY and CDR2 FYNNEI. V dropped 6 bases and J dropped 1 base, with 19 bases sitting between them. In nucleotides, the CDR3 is TGTGCCAGCAGAGCGGGGACCCTAAGGTGGTCTGGAAACACCATATATTTT. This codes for CASRAGTLRWSGNTIYF.

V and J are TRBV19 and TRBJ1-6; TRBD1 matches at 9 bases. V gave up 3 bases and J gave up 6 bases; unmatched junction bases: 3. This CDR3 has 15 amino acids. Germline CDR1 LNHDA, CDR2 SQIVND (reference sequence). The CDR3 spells CASSIGTGINSPLHF. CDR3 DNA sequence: TGTGCCAGTAGTATTGGGACAGGGATTAATTCACCCCTCCACTTT.

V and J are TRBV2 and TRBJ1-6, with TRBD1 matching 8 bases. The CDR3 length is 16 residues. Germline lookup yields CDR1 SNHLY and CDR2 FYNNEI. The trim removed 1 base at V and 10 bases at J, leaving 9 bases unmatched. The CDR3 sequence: CASSEGTGWSGSPLHF. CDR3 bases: TGTGCCAGCAGTGAAGGGACAGGGTGGTCAGGGTCACCCCTCCACTTT.

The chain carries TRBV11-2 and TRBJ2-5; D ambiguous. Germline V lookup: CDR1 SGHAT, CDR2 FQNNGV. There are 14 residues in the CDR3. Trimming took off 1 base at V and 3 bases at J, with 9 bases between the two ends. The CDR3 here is CASSLVYRKETQYF. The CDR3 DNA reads TGTGCCAGCAGCTTAGTTTACAGAAAAGAGACCCAGTACTTC.

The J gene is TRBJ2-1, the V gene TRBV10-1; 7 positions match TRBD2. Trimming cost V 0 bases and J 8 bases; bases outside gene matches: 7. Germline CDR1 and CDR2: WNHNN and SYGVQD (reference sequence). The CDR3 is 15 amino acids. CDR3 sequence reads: CASSESSGARYEQFF. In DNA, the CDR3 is TGCGCCAGCAGTGAGTCAAGCGGGGCCCGGTATGAGCAGTTCTTC.

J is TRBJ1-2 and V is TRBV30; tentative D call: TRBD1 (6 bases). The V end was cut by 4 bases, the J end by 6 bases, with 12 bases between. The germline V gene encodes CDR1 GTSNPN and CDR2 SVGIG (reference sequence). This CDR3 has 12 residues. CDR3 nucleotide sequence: TGTGCCTGGAACAGGGAAGTGGATGGCTACACCTTC. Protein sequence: CAWNREVDGYTF.

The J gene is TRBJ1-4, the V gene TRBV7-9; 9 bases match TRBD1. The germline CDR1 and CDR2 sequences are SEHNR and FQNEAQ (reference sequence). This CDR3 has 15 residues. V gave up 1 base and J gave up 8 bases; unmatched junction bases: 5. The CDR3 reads CASSLDGTGIEKLFF. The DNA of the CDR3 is TGTGCCAGCAGCTTAGATGGGACAGGGATAGAAAAACTGTTTTTT.

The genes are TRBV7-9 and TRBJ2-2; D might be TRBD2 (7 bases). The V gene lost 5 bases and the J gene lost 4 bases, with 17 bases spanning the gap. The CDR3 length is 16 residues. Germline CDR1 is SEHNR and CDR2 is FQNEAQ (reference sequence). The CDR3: CASSVPSGGGTGELFF. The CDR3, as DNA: TGTGCCAGCAGCGTTCCTAGCGGAGGGGGCACCGGGGAGCTGTTTTTT.

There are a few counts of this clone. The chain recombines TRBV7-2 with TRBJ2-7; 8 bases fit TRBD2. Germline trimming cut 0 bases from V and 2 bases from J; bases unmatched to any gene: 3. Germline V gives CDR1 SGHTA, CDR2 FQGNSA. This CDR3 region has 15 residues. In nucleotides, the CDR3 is TGTGCCAGCAGCTTAGCACTAGCGGAACCCTACGAGCAGTACTTC. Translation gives CASSLALAEPYEQYF.

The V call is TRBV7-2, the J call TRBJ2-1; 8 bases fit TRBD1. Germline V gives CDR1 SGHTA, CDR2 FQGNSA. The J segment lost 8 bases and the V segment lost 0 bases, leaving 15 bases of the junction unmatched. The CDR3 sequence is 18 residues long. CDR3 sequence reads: CASSLAGGRGRRGDEQFF. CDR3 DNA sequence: TGTGCCAGCAGCTTAGCGGGTGGCAGGGGGCGAAGAGGAGATGAGCAGTTCTTC.

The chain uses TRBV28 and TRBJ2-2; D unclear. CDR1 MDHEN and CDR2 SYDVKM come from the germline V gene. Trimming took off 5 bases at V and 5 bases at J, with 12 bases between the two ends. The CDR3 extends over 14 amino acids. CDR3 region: CASSARSLTGELFF. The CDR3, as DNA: TGTGCCAGCAGTGCCCGGAGCCTAACCGGGGAGCTGTTTTTT.

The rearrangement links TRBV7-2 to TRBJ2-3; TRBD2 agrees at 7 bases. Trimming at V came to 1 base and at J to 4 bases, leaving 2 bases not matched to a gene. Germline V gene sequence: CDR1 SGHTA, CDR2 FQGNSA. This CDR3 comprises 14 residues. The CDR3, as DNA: TGTGCCAGCAGCTTAGTGGCGGGGGCAGATACGCAGTATTTT. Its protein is CASSLVAGADTQYF.

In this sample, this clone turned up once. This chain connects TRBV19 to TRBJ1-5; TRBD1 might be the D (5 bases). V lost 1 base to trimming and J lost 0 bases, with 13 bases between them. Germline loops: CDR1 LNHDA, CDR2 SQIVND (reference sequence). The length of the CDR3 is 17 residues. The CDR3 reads CASSIGSGSLSNQPQHF. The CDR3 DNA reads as TGTGCCAGTAGTATAGGTTCAGGGTCCCTTAGCAATCAGCCCCAGCATTTT.

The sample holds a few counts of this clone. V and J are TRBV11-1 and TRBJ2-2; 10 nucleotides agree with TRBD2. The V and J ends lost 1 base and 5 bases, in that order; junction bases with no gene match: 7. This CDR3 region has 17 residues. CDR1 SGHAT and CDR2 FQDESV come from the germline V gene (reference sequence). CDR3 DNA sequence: TGTGCCAGCAGCTTAGGTTCTAGCGGGAGCTGGACCGGGGAGCTGTTTTTT. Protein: CASSLGSSGSWTGELFF.

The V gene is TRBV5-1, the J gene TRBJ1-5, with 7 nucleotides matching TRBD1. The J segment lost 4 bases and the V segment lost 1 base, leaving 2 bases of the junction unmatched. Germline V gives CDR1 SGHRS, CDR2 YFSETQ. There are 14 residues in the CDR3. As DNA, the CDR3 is TGCGCCAGCAGCTTGTCAGGGGGTAATCAGCCCCAGCATTTT. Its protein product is CASSLSGGNQPQHF. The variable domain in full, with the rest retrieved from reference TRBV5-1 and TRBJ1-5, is KAGVTQTPRYLIKTRGQQVTLSCSPISGHRSVSWYQQTPGQGLQFLFEYFSETQRNKGNFPGRFSGRQFSNSRSEMNVSTLELGDSALYLCASSLSGGNQPQHFGDGTRLSIL.

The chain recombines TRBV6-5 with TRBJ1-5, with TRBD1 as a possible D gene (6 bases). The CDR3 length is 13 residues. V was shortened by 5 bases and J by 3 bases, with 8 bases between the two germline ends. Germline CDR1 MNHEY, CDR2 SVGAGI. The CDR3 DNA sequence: TGTGCCAGCAGTAGGACAGACAATCAGCCCCAGCATTTT. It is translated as CASSRTDNQPQHF.

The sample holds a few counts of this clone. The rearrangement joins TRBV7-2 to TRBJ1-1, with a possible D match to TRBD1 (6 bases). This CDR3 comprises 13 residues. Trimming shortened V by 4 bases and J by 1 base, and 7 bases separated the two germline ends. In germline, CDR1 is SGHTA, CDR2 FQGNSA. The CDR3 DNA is TGTGCCAGCAGCTCGGACAGGAACACTGAAGCTTTCTTT. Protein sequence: CASSSDRNTEAFF.

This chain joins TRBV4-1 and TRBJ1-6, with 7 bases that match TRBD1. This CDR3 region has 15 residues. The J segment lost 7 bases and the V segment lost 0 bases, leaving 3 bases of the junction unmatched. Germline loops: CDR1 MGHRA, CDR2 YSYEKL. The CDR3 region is CASSQDGTVNSPLHF. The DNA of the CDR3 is TGCGCCAGCAGCCAAGACGGGACAGTCAATTCACCCCTCCACTTT.

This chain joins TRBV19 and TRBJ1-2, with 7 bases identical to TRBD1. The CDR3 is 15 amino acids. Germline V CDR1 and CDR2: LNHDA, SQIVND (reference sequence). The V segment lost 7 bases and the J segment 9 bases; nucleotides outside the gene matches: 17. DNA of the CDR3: TGTGCCAGTACCCAACTCCCCGGGACAGCCCAGAGCTACACCTTC. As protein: CASTQLPGTAQSYTF.

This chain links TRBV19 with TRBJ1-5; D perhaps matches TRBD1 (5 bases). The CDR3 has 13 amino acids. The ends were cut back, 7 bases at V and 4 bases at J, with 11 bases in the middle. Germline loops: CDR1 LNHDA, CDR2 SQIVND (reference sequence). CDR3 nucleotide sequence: TGTGCCAGTACGGATTCAGGGAATCAGCCCCAGCATTTT. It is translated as CASTDSGNQPQHF.

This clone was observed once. The CDR3 region is CASSFASSGGYNEQFF. The CDR3 bases are TGTGCCAGCAGCTTTGCTAGTAGCGGGGGTTACAATGAGCAGTTCTTC. The chain links TRBV7-2 to TRBJ2-1; 9 positions agree with TRBD2. The J segment lost 4 bases and the V segment lost 3 bases, leaving 7 bases of the junction unmatched. The CDR3 is 16 residues long. CDR1 SGHTA and CDR2 FQGNSA come from the germline V gene. Variable domain in full (rest from reference TRBV7-2 and TRBJ2-1): GAGVSQSPSNKVTEKGKDVELRCDPISGHTALYWYRQSLGQGLEFLIYFQGNSAPDKSGLPSDRFSAERTGGSVSTLTIQRTQQEDSAVYLCASSFASSGGYNEQFFGPGTRLTVL.